This TCR beta chain was captured by sequencing in a study of human T cells and chemical hapten exposure. Study summary: The study lasted about 24 weeks, and patients were dosed weekly with diphenylcyclopropenone on the scalp throughout. From small differences in pooled library volume came most of the variation in per-sample TCR yields. Findings and limits, study-wide: Expanded TCRs were compared with controls, and the expanded TCRs formed significantly more large CDR3 similarity clusters.

Time point noted: patch test 1, 2 weeks after DPC sensitization. The treatment here: therapeutic diphenylcyclopropenone sensitization with weekly scalp DPC. TCRdb reprocessed the RACE reads via MiXCR and lists one record per CDR3 protein. The sample consists of 300,000 to 450,000 distinct CDR3 sequences, more than 4.5% of them appearing once. Germline lookup yields CDR1 SNHLY and CDR2 FYNNEI. Trimming shortened V by 6 bases and J by 1 base, and 7 bases separated the two germline ends. The CDR3 totals 12 residues. In its sample, this clonotype was seen many times. Its antigen is as yet unknown. The chain carries TRBV2 and TRBJ2-7; D is ambiguous. The sample was whole blood, taken in connection with sensitization to the hapten diphenylcyclopropenone (DPC). The clonotype was recovered from a woman between 50 and 59 years old with alopecia areata. Some clones in this sample may be carry-over from other donors' samples. This CDR3 is CASRDLSYEQYF. The CDR3 DNA is TGTGCCAGCAGGGATTTGTCCTACGAGCAGTACTTC.